The text below deals with one T cell receptor beta chain. No cognate antigen has been identified for it. No base quality information exists; no much larger clone differs at one position. The donors were healthy, HIV-negative adults who had no recently reported acute infections or vaccinations. Every donor was a Caucasian adult living in Nashville, Tennessee, USA. CD8 memory samples consisted of magnetically selected CD45RO+ cells combined with CCR7-negative CD45RA+ effector memory (TemRA) cells. Blood was collected by leukapheresis, and PBMCs were isolated by Ficoll-Histopaque density gradient centrifugation and then cryopreserved in liquid nitrogen vapor phase. Analytical flow cytometry was used to check the purity and quantity of each magnetically sorted T cell population. Each sorted fraction had its genomic DNA isolated and then quantified by UV absorbance on a Nanodrop 2000c. The CDR3 contains 12 residues, cysteine and phenylalanine counted. Only the CDR3 region is kept as DNA, spanning 36 bases read in frame from base 1. From the germline V gene, CDR1 is SGHVS and CDR2 is FNYEAQ. Relative to germline, V is 3 bases shorter and J is 7 bases shorter, with 4 bases between their ends.

Using the deep immunoSEQ assay, TCR CDR3 regions were amplified from genomic DNA by multiplex PCR. Genomic DNA extracted from each cell subset was distributed evenly over all wells of several immunoSEQ 96-well plates, and each plate served as one replicate. For sorted subsets, approximately 190 ng genomic DNA, equal to 25,000 to 35,000 T cell genomes, was loaded into each replicate PCR. The purified libraries were quantified using a Qubit 3.0 fluorometer, sized with a Bioanalyzer 2100, and then quantified again using the KAPA Library Quantification kit. Every immunoSEQ 96-well plate was sequenced on a dedicated single-read 150-cycle Illumina NextSeq 550 flow cell. On the study's bioinformatics: Because only junctional sequences without quality scores were contained in the immunoSEQ output, filtering matching that applied to full-length reads could not be performed. Sequences were annotated with PyIR, a Python wrapper for IgBLAST v1.9, and V/J genes and CDR3 were assigned using IMGT germline references. Reads were filtered out if the reads had weak V/J assignments (E-value above 1e-6), no CDR3, stop codons, out-of-frame junctions, or ambiguous translated residues. V3J clonotypes were defined as sequences sharing the same inferred V gene, J gene, and CDR3 amino acid sequence. Percentage overlap between repertoires was calculated by dividing the number of shared unique clonotypes by the size of the smaller repertoire. Richness of each repertoire was evaluated using RTK rarefaction, the Chao1 estimator, and Recon v2.1 estimates of unobserved clonotypes. OLGA was used to compute generation probabilities for all TCRbeta clonotypes that the gDNA method yielded from a handful of donors. As stored in TCRdb, this immuneACCESS dataset retains in-frame rearrangements with V and J assigned. A fraction of the clones does not appear; measured against another copy, unresolved V genes explain less than half of the discrepancy, and the remainder lacks a known reason. That table furnishes V, J and clone size, whereas the DNA furnished D and trimming. In this sample the table shows a few hundred thousand clones, roughly 84% of which occur a single time. Of the sample, roughly 16% is held by the ten largest clones.

These data come from a study of shared clonotypes between healthy human individuals (dated by TCRdb to 2018 to 2021). General notes on the study: A couple of women and three men aged 18 to 49 years were included in the cohort. Each donor's leukapheresis produced roughly between about 0.8 and 10 billion PBMCs. To estimate repertoire size and how much clonotype sharing occurs between individuals, the study deeply sequenced the blood TCR repertoires of 4 to 6 healthy adults. To increase sequencing depth and limit assay-specific biases, different laboratories used diverse techniques to prepare libraries and sequence TCR repertoires. For each donor, CD4 naive and CD4 memory were each given three plates, CD8 naive was given two plates, and CD8 memory was given one plate. Study-level results and caveats: Pairwise subsampling indicated that sequencing depth was expected to affect the degree of clonotype sharing among donors. Compared with non-shared clonotypes, the clonotypes found in all four sorted-subset donors had higher generation probabilities. Naive subsets generally had larger estimated clonotype richness than memory subsets. Incomplete sequencing was indicated by rarefaction of sorted-subset datasets, despite the large sequencing depth. Because the study included only a small number of donors, the genetic and exposure-history diversity represented was limited. When several donors were compared, the shared fraction of clonotypes was about 5% for naive CD4, around 4% for naive CD8, more than 2% for memory CD4, and about 0.36% for memory CD8. Sampling was restricted to blood, and TCR repertoires in tissues likely differ from the TCR repertoires found in blood.

The sequence was obtained from a man between 18 and 35 years old in good health. The sequencing input was memory CD8+ T cells sorted from blood. This sample's cell subset or site label indicates: CD45RO+ cells pooled with CCR7-negative TemRA cells. Recombination linked TRBV7-6 to TRBJ1-6; the D gene cannot be resolved reliably. The CDR3 amino acid sequence is: CASSFENSPLHF. The nucleotide sequence is TGTGCCAGCAGCTTCGAGAATTCACCCCTCCACTTT.